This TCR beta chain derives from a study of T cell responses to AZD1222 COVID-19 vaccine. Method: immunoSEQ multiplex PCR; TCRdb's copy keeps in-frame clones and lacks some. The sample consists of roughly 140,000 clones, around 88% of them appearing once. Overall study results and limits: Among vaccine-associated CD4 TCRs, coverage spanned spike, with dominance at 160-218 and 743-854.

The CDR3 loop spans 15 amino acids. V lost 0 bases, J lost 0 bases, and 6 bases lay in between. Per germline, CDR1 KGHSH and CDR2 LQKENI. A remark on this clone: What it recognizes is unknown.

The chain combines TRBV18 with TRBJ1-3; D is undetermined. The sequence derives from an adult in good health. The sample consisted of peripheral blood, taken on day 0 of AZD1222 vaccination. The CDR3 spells CASSPPDNSGNTIYF. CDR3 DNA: TGTGCCAGCTCACCACCAGATAACTCTGGAAACACCATATATTTT.